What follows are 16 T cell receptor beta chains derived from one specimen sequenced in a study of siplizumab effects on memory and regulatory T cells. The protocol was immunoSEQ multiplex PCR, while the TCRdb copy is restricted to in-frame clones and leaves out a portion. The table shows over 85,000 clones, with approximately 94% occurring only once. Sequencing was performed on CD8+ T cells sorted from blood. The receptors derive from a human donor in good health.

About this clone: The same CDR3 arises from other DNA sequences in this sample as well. CDR3: CASSDSGTGELFF. DNA of the CDR3: TGTGCCAGCAGTGACTCAGGCACCGGGGAGCTGTTTTTT. The rearrangement links TRBV6-4 to TRBJ2-2; D is uncertain. Trimming removed 0 bases at V and 4 bases at J, with 3 bases between. Germline V gene data show CDR1 as MRHNA and CDR2 as SNTAGT. The CDR3 is 13 amino acids.

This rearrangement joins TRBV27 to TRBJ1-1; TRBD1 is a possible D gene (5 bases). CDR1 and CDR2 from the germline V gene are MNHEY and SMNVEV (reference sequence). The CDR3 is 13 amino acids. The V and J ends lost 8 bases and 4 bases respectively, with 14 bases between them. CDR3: CASSTGRVTEAFF. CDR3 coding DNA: TGTGCCAGCTCCACGGGGCGGGTCACTGAAGCTTTCTTT.

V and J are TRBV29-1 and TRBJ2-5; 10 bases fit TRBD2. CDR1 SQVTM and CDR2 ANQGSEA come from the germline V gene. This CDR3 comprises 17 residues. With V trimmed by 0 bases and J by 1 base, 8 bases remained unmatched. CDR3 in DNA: TGCAGCGTTGAAGACCCACAACTAGCGGGATTCCAAGAGACCCAGTACTTC. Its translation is CSVEDPQLAGFQETQYF.

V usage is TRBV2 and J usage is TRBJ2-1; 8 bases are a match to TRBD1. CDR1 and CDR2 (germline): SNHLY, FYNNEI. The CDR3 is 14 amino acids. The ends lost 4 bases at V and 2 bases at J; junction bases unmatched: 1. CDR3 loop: CASSGDRTYNEQFF. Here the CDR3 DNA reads TGTGCCAGCAGTGGGGACAGGACCTACAATGAGCAGTTCTTC.

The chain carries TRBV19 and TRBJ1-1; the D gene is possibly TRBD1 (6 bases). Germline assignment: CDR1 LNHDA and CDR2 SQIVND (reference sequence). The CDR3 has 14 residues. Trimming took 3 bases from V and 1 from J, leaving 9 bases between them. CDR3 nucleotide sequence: TGTGCCAGTAGTATGGGGGGGGCGAACACTGAAGCTTTCTTT. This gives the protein CASSMGGANTEAFF.

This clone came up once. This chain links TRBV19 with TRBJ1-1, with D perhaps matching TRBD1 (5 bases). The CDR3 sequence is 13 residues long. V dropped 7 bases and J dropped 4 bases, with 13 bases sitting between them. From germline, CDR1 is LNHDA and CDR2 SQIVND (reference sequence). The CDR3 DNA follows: TGTGCCAGTAATTCGGGGGTGGGCACTGAAGCTTTCTTT. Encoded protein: CASNSGVGTEAFF.

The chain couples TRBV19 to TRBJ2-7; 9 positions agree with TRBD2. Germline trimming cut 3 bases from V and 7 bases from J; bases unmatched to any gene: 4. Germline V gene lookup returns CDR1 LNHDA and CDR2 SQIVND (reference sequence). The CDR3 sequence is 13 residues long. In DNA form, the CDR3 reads TGTGCCAGTAGTATCGCGGGAGGGCCTGAGCAGTACTTC. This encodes CASSIAGGPEQYF.

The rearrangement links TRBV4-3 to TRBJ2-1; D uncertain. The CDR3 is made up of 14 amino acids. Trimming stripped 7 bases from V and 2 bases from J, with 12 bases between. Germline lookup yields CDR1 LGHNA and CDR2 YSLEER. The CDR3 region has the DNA TGCGCCAGCAAAGGGTGCGCCCCCTACAATGAGCAGTTCTTC. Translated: CASKGCAPYNEQFF.

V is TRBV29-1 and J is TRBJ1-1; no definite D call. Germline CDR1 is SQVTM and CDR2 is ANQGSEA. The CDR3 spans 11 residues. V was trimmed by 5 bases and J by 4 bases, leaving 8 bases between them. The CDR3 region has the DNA TGCAGCGTTTTTTTCGGCACTGAAGCTTTCTTT. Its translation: CSVFFGTEAFF. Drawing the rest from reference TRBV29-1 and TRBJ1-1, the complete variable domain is SAVISQKPSRDICQRGTSLTIQCQVDSQVTMMFWYRQQPGQSLTLIATANQGSEATYESGFVIDKFPISRPNLTFSTLTVSNMSPEDSSIYLCSVFFGTEAFFGQGTRLTVV.

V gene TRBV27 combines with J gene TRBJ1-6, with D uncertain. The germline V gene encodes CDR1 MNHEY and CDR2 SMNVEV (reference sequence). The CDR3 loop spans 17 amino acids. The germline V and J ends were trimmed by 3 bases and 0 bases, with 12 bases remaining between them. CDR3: CASSFGSESSYNSPLHF. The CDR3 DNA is TGTGCCAGCAGTTTCGGTTCCGAGAGCTCCTATAATTCACCCCTCCACTTT.

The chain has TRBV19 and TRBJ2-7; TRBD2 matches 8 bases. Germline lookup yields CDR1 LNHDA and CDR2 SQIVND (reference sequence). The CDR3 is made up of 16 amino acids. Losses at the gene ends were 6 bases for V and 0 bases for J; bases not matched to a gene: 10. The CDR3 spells CASRLRREDNSYEQYF. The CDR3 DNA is TGTGCCAGTAGACTTAGGCGGGAGGACAACTCCTACGAGCAGTACTTC.

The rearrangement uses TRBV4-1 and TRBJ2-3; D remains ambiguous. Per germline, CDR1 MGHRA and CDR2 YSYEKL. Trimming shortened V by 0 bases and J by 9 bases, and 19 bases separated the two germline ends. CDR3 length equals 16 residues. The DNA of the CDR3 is TGCGCCAGCAGCCAAGACACGAAGTGGAGACTGATAACGCAGTATTTT. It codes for CASSQDTKWRLITQYF.

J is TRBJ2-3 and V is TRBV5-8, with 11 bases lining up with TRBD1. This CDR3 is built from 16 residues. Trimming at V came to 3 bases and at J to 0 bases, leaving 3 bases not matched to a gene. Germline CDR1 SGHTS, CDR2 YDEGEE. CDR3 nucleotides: TGTGCCAGCAGCTGGTGGACAGGGGGCAGCACAGATACGCAGTATTTT. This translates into CASSWWTGGSTDTQYF.

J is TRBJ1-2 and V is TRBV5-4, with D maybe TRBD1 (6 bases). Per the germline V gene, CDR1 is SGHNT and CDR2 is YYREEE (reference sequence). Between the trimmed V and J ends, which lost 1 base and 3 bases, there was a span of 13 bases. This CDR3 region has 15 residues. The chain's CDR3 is CASSLPQGSDYGYTF. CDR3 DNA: TGTGCCAGCAGCTTGCCCCAGGGGAGTGACTATGGCTACACCTTC.

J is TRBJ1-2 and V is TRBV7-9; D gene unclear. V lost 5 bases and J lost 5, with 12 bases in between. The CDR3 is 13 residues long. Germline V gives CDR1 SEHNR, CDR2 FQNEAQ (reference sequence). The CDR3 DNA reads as TGTGCCAGCAGCCCGACTGCAGTGTATGGCTACACCTTC. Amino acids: CASSPTAVYGYTF.

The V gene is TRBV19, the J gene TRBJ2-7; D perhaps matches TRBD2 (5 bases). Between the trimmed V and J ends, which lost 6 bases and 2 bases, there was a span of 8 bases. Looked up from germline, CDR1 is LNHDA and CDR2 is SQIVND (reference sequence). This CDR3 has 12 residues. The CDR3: CASSGDTYEQYF. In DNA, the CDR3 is TGTGCCAGTAGCGGGGATACCTACGAGCAGTACTTC.